The 22 T cell receptor beta chains given below trace back to one sample, sequenced in a study of cytomegalovirus exposure and HLA in healthy donors. The PCR made use of 60 Vbeta and 13 Jbeta primers. The protocol was immunoSEQ multiplex PCR, while the TCRdb copy is restricted to in-frame clones and leaves out a portion. The sample yields about 130,000 clones, 80% to 90% seen once. The source material was PBMCs. The origin of the receptors is a woman in her 40s in good health and CMV-seropositive.

The chain uses TRBV4-1 and TRBJ1-1; tentatively, D is TRBD1 (6 bases). Germline lookup yields CDR1 MGHRA and CDR2 YSYEKL. The CDR3 is 13 amino acids. V lost 3 bases to trimming and J lost 8 bases, with 13 bases between them. Here the CDR3 reads CASSQGTGKEAFF. CDR3 DNA sequence: TGCGCCAGCAGCCAGGGTACAGGGAAAGAAGCTTTCTTT.

This clone appeared once. The rearrangement joins TRBV6-5 to TRBJ2-5; 8 bases are a match to TRBD2. J was trimmed by 5 bases and V by 6 bases; bases with no gene match: 5. CDR3 length equals 13 residues. Germline CDR1 and CDR2: MNHEY and SVGAGI. CDR3 in amino acids: CASSPGTRETQYF. The CDR3 region has the DNA TGTGCCAGCAGCCCCGGGACTAGGGAGACCCAGTACTTC.

The genes are TRBV2 and TRBJ1-5; maybe TRBD1 (5 bases). Germline V gene sequence: CDR1 SNHLY, CDR2 FYNNEI. The CDR3 runs 14 residues. Trimming took off 2 bases at V and 6 bases at J, with 11 bases between the two ends. In DNA, the CDR3 is TGTGCCAGCAGTGAAAGGGCAGGGATTCAGCCCCAGCATTTT. Translation: CASSERAGIQPQHF. The full variable domain, completed using reference TRBV2 and TRBJ1-5, is EPEVTQTPSHQVTQMGQEVILRCVPISNHLYFYWYRQILGQKVEFLVSFYNNEISEKSEIFDDQFSVERPDGSNFTLKIRSTKLEDSAMYFCASSERAGIQPQHFGDGTRLSIL.

This clone came up once. This chain joins TRBV6-5 and TRBJ2-1; D unresolved. The V gene lost 1 base and the J gene lost 10 bases, with 8 bases spanning the gap. The length of the CDR3 is 12 residues. Germline CDR1 MNHEY, CDR2 SVGAGI. CDR3 sequence (DNA): TGTGCCAGCAGTTACTATAATCGGGAGCAGTTCTTC. Protein: CASSYYNREQFF.

This sequence joins TRBV25-1 and TRBJ2-2; 9 bases map to TRBD1. Germline values: CDR1 MGHDK, CDR2 SYGVNS. The trim removed 6 bases at V and 7 bases at J, leaving 6 bases unmatched. The CDR3 loop spans 14 amino acids. The CDR3 DNA reads as TGTGCCAGCAGGAGACAGGGGGTGGACGGGGAGCTGTTTTTT. Encoded protein: CASRRQGVDGELFF.

The chain employs TRBV9 and TRBJ1-3; the D is unclear. The V gene lost 4 bases and the J gene lost 0 bases, with 5 bases spanning the gap. Germline V gene sequence: CDR1 SGDLS, CDR2 YYNGEE. The CDR3 spans 13 residues. CDR3 nucleotides: TGTGCCAGCAGCTATCTCTCTGGAAACACCATATATTTT. Its translation is CASSYLSGNTIYF.

J is TRBJ2-2 and V is TRBV6-1; D possibly corresponds to TRBD1 (5 bases). Looked up from germline, CDR1 is MNHNS and CDR2 is SASEGT. Trimming removed 3 bases from V and 2 bases from J, with 7 bases in between. There are 14 residues in the CDR3. CDR3 in DNA: TGTGCCAGCAGTGACAGGGAAAACACCGGGGAGCTGTTTTTT. Protein sequence: CASSDRENTGELFF.

This clone showed up just a few times. The chain joins TRBV6-5 to TRBJ1-2, with 9 bases matching TRBD1. The CDR3 covers 16 residues. CDR1 is MNHEY, CDR2 SVGAGI, per germline. The V segment lost 0 bases and the J segment 5 bases; nucleotides outside the gene matches: 7. CDR3 amino acids: CASSYSIGDREYGYTF. CDR3 in DNA: TGTGCCAGCAGTTACTCGATTGGGGACAGGGAGTATGGCTACACCTTC.

This rearrangement joins TRBV28 to TRBJ2-5, with D uncertain. This CDR3 region has 13 residues. From germline, CDR1 is MDHEN and CDR2 SYDVKM. Trimming took off 10 bases at V and 0 bases at J, with 12 bases between the two ends. The CDR3 bases are TGTGCCACTCGAGGCGCGTACCAAGAGACCCAGTACTTC. Protein sequence: CATRGAYQETQYF.

This chain links TRBV28 with TRBJ1-4; TRBD1 aligns across 9 bases. V was clipped by 6 bases and J by 0 bases; unmatched bases: 11. Germline V gene data show CDR1 as MDHEN and CDR2 as SYDVKM. The CDR3 length is 18 residues. In DNA form, the CDR3 reads TGTGCCAGCAGCAGCGGACAGGGGTTTATTGCAACTAATGAAAAACTGTTTTTT. Amino acids: CASSSGQGFIATNEKLFF.

Only a few counts were recorded for this clone. V usage is TRBV6-5 and J usage is TRBJ1-5; D not certain. Trimming cost V 4 bases and J 4 bases, with 8 bases left between them. The germline V gene encodes CDR1 MNHEY and CDR2 SVGAGI. There are 13 residues in the CDR3. This CDR3 is CASSWGANQPQHF. CDR3 bases: TGTGCCAGCAGTTGGGGAGCAAATCAGCCCCAGCATTTT.

The chain employs TRBV19 and TRBJ2-1; 8 nucleotides agree with TRBD2. Trimming cost V 5 bases and J 5 bases; bases outside gene matches: 8. The germline gives CDR1 LNHDA, CDR2 SQIVND (reference sequence). This CDR3 comprises 15 residues. The CDR3 reads CASSSGGGINNEQFF. For the CDR3, the DNA is TGTGCCAGTAGTTCCGGGGGGGGGATTAACAATGAGCAGTTCTTC. The complete variable domain, with remaining parts taken from reference TRBV19 and TRBJ2-1, reads DGGITQSPKYLFRKEGQNVTLSCEQNLNHDAMYWYRQDPGQGLRLIYYSQIVNDFQKGDIAEGYSVSREKKESFPLTVTSAQKNPTAFYLCASSSGGGINNEQFFGPGTRLTVL.

The chain uses TRBV5-1 and TRBJ2-2; 9 bases are shared with TRBD1. V gave up 5 bases and J gave up 1 base; unmatched junction bases: 6. The CDR3 runs 16 residues. Germline CDR1 SGHRS, CDR2 YFSETQ. The CDR3 loop is CASSPGTGMNTGELFF. In DNA, the CDR3 is TGCGCCAGCAGTCCCGGGACAGGGATGAACACCGGGGAGCTGTTTTTT.

The gene calls are TRBV5-1 and TRBJ2-7, with 8 bases matching TRBD1. This CDR3 region has 15 residues. With 3 bases clipped from V and 4 bases from J, the junction kept 9 bases outside the gene matches. In germline, CDR1 is SGHRS, CDR2 YFSETQ. The CDR3 sequence: CASSSRGRSAYEQYF. In DNA, the CDR3 is TGCGCCAGCAGCTCCAGGGGGCGCAGCGCGTACGAGCAGTACTTC.

This clone was observed a handful of times. As DNA, the CDR3 is TGCGCCAGCAGCTTGGCCGACAGGGCAAGCAACGAGCAGTACTTC. This gives the protein CASSLADRASNEQYF. This chain connects TRBV5-1 to TRBJ2-7; TRBD1 agrees at 7 bases. Germline values: CDR1 SGHRS, CDR2 YFSETQ. After removal of 0 bases from V and 5 bases from J, the junction contained 8 bases not matched to a gene. This CDR3 has 15 residues.

The V and J genes are TRBV14 and TRBJ2-1; D is ambiguous. The ends were cut back, 5 bases at V and 0 bases at J, with 8 bases in the middle. Looked up from germline, CDR1 is SGHDN and CDR2 is FVKESK. CDR3 length: 14 residues. CDR3 sequence reads: CASSSISSYNEQFF. CDR3 DNA: TGTGCCAGCAGCTCGATCAGCTCCTACAATGAGCAGTTCTTC.

V gene TRBV30 combines with J gene TRBJ1-3; D is possibly TRBD1 (5 bases). The length of the CDR3 is 13 residues. CDR1 and CDR2 from the germline V gene are GTSNPN and SVGIG (reference sequence). The V gene lost 7 bases and the J gene lost 4 bases, with 14 bases spanning the gap. In DNA form, the CDR3 reads TGTGCCTCGACGACAGAAGGGGGAAACACCATATATTTT. Protein: CASTTEGGNTIYF.

This rearrangement joins TRBV6-1 to TRBJ2-2; no firm D call. Trimming took 6 bases from V and 6 from J, leaving 8 bases between them. This CDR3 region has 12 residues. Germline values: CDR1 MNHNS, CDR2 SASEGT. CDR3 amino acids: CASSVYPGELFF. CDR3 coding DNA: TGTGCCAGCAGCGTGTATCCCGGGGAGCTGTTTTTT.

The chain joins TRBV7-9 to TRBJ1-1, with TRBD1 matching 9 bases. This CDR3 contains 17 residues. The J segment lost 2 bases and the V segment lost 2 bases, leaving 9 bases of the junction unmatched. The germline V gene encodes CDR1 SEHNR and CDR2 FQNEAQ (reference sequence). CDR3 DNA: TGTGCCAGCAGCTTATACGGGACAGGGAATGGAAACACTGAAGCTTTCTTT. This sequence encodes CASSLYGTGNGNTEAFF. The full variable domain, rest sourced from reference TRBV7-9 and TRBJ1-1, is DTGVSQNPRHKITKRGQNVTFRCDPISEHNRLYWYRQTLGQGPEFLTYFQNEAQLEKSRLLSDRFSAERPKGSFSTLEIQRTEQGDSAMYLCASSLYGTGNGNTEAFFGQGTRLTVV.

The chain couples TRBV6-4 to TRBJ1-6; the D gene is possibly TRBD1 (5 bases). V was pared by 8 bases and J by 7 bases, with 12 bases between. Germline lookup yields CDR1 MRHNA and CDR2 SNTAGT. The CDR3 totals 13 residues. The CDR3 nucleotides read TGTGCCAGCGGGTTGGGGGGAAATTCACCCCTCCACTTT. This translates into CASGLGGNSPLHF.

J is TRBJ2-1 and V is TRBV11-3, with 10 nucleotides matching TRBD1. J lost 3 bases, V lost 4 bases, and 6 bases had no gene match. Per the germline V gene, CDR1 is SGHNT and CDR2 is YENEEA. This CDR3 comprises 16 residues. The CDR3 sequence: CASSYGTGVLYNEQFF. CDR3 nucleotide sequence: TGTGCCAGCAGCTACGGGACAGGGGTTCTCTACAATGAGCAGTTCTTC.

The rearrangement links TRBV27 to TRBJ2-3; D is perhaps TRBD1 (6 bases). V gave up 4 bases and J gave up 1 base, with 12 bases separating them. The CDR3 length is 15 residues. The germline V gene encodes CDR1 MNHEY and CDR2 SMNVEV (reference sequence). CDR3 loop: CASSSDSPGTDTQYF. DNA of the CDR3: TGTGCCAGCAGTTCGGACAGCCCTGGCACAGATACGCAGTATTTT.